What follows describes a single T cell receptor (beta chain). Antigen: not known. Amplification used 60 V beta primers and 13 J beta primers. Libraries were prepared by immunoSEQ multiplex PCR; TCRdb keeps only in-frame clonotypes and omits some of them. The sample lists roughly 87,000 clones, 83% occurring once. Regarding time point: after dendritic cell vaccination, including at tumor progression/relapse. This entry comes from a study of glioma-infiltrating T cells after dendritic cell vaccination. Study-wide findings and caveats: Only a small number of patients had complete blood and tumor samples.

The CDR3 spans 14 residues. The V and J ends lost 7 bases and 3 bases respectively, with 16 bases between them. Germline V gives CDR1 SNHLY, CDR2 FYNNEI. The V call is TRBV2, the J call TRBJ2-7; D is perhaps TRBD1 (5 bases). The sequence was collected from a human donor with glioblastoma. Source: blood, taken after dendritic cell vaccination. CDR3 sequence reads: CASKPGSVIYEQYF. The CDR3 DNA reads TGTGCCAGCAAGCCAGGGTCGGTCATCTACGAGCAGTACTTC. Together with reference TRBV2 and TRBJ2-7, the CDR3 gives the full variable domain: EPEVTQTPSHQVTQMGQEVILRCVPISNHLYFYWYRQILGQKVEFLVSFYNNEISEKSEIFDDQFSVERPDGSNFTLKIRSTKLEDSAMYFCASKPGSVIYEQYFGPGTRLTVT.